This is a list of T cell receptor beta chains from one sample in a study of blood T cells in healthy people across ages. TCRdb re-called the 5' RACE reads with MiXCR, one entry per CDR3 protein. The repertoire holds under 2,000,000 distinct CDR3 sequences, around 50% seen once, with 2% to 2.5% in the top ten. The source material was blood. All receptors come from a woman aged 40 to 50 in good health. CDR3s leave out the opening cysteine and the closing phenylalanine or tryptophan.

TRBV3-1 | ASSSLAGGPFNEQF
TRBV7-9 | ASSPKATATYEQY
TRBV9 | ASSGTGGRADTQY
TRBV29-1 | SVEEIQAETQY
TRBV10-3 | AISGPLSGEQY
TRBV28 | ASSSGQADESEQY
TRBV9 | ASNSRDSYTGELF
TRBV7-9 | ASSPGQGQGAQH
TRBV6-5 | ASSYRGPEFPGQGTYEQY
TRBV7-2 | ASSLDGGRGDTQY
TRBV13 | ASSPGTIHTDTQY
TRBV7-2 | ASSLGTRTAGEQY
TRBV6-1 | ASSDGRAIDEQY
TRBV7-9 | ASNAGTEETQY
TRBV20-1 | SASRHVLDRQETQY
TRBV9 | ASSVGLGRDNYGYT
TRBV4-2 | ASSQQGVGDYEQY
TRBV6-5 | ASSRNRGQGNEQF
TRBV4-1 | ASSPGGVGTYGYT
TRBV2 | ASSGTIYPQETQY
TRBV5-4 | ASSFYEWETQY
TRBV4-1 | ASSQAQGVTNEKLF
TRBV12-3/TRBV12-4 | ASSNADSSYEQY
TRBV29-1 | SVEGARLNEQY
TRBV29-1 | SVEGVTGGSSYEQY
TRBV7-9 | ASSPDSGGQPSSYEQY
TRBV5-4 | ASSSMTGLATDTQY
TRBV2 | ASNEGNPPQH
TRBV4-2 | ASSHGESYNEQF
TRBV29-1 | SVDQSRGGEAF
TRBV20-1 | SAKEGQSYTGELF
TRBV6-5 | ASSKTGTHRDEQF
TRBV7-2 | ASSASSRGQTLAKNIQY
TRBV3-1 | ASSRTGFYNEQF
TRBV11-2 | ASTGLGYQETQY
TRBV7-2 | ASSLQQGARETQY